The 12 T cell receptor beta chains below come from one sample, sequenced in a study of T cell responses to AZD1222 COVID-19 vaccine. The protocol was immunoSEQ multiplex PCR, while the TCRdb copy is restricted to in-frame clones and leaves out a portion. The repertoire has some 120,000 clones, about nine tenths of them found once; the top ten carry 7.2%. Material: peripheral blood, obtained on day 0 of AZD1222 vaccination. The receptors derive from an adult in good health.

The V call is TRBV24-1, the J call TRBJ1-1; D uncertain. The CDR3 is 13 residues long. Germline V lookup: CDR1 KGHDR, CDR2 SFDVKD. Trimming removed 5 bases at V and 2 bases at J, with 8 bases between. CDR3 nucleotides: TGTGCCACCAGTGCCAACAGTAACACTGAAGCTTTCTTT. As protein: CATSANSNTEAFF.

The V gene is TRBV4-1, the J gene TRBJ1-5; tentatively, D is TRBD1 (5 bases). Per the germline V gene, CDR1 is MGHRA and CDR2 is YSYEKL. Between the trimmed V and J ends, which lost 4 bases and 4 bases, there was a span of 8 bases. The CDR3 length is 13 residues. This CDR3 is CASSPTVNQPQHF. CDR3 nucleotides: TGCGCCAGCAGCCCGACAGTTAATCAGCCCCAGCATTTT.

The chain couples TRBV5-6 to TRBJ2-5, with TRBD2 matching 8 bases. Germline V gene sequence: CDR1 SGHDT, CDR2 YYEEEE. This CDR3 spans 15 amino acids. The trim removed 0 bases at V and 2 bases at J, leaving 3 bases unmatched. CDR3 in amino acids: CASSLGLAGQETQYF. The CDR3 region has the DNA TGTGCCAGCAGCTTGGGGCTAGCGGGTCAAGAGACCCAGTACTTC.

V is TRBV9 and J is TRBJ2-1; a possible D gene is TRBD2 (7 bases). The V gene lost 7 bases and the J gene lost 5 bases, with 25 bases spanning the gap. The CDR3 contains 17 residues. The V gene's germline CDR1 is SGDLS and CDR2 YYNGEE. DNA of the CDR3: TGTGCCAGCTCCAGTCGGGGGGCAGGGGTTAGCGACAATGAGCAGTTCTTC. This codes for CASSSRGAGVSDNEQFF.

V and J are TRBV7-9 and TRBJ2-1; tentative D call: TRBD2 (6 bases). V was shortened by 1 base and J by 6 bases, with 13 bases between the two germline ends. Germline-derived CDR1 and CDR2 are SEHNR and FQNEAQ (reference sequence). The CDR3 runs to 15 residues. CDR3 loop: CASSLERDWLNEQFF. The CDR3 DNA reads as TGTGCCAGCAGCTTAGAGAGGGACTGGCTCAATGAGCAGTTCTTC.

The V and J genes are TRBV12-3 or TRBV12-4 and TRBJ1-1; tentatively, D is TRBD1 (5 bases). This CDR3 region has 13 residues. V gave up 6 bases and J gave up 4 bases, with 12 bases separating them. CDR3 in amino acids: CASSLDSRTEAFF. In nucleotides, the CDR3 is TGTGCCAGCAGCCTCGACAGCCGCACTGAAGCTTTCTTT.

The chain is built from TRBV6-1 and TRBJ1-1; D not certain. The length of the CDR3 is 13 residues. Trimming removed 2 bases from V and 0 bases from J, with 4 bases in between. The germline gives CDR1 MNHNS, CDR2 SASEGT. The CDR3, as DNA: TGTGCCAGCAGTGAAATGATGAACACTGAAGCTTTCTTT. It translates to CASSEMMNTEAFF.

This clone was observed a few times. The chain links TRBV7-6 to TRBJ2-7; D gene uncertain. The V gene lost 8 bases and the J gene lost 5 bases, with 10 bases spanning the gap. This CDR3 contains 11 residues. Germline CDR1 and CDR2: SGHVS and FNYEAQ. CDR3 DNA: TGTGCCAGCGGATCCCGGGACGAGCAGTACTTC. Protein product: CASGSRDEQYF.

V usage is TRBV13 and J usage is TRBJ1-6; possibly TRBD1 for D (5 bases). V lost 5 bases and J lost 0, with 14 bases in between. This CDR3 contains 17 residues. Germline CDR1 PRHDT, CDR2 FYEKMQ (reference sequence). As DNA, the CDR3 is TGTGCCAGCAGCAACGCTGAGGGGAGCTCCTATAATTCACCCCTCCACTTT. It codes for CASSNAEGSSYNSPLHF.

This clone has more than one count but fewer than ten. The chain is built from TRBV24-1 and TRBJ2-1; possible D gene TRBD1, 6 bases. CDR1 is KGHDR, CDR2 SFDVKD, per germline. The CDR3 is 16 residues long. Trimming left V 3 bases short and J 6 bases short, with 17 bases between. This CDR3 reads CATSDPGQKPGNEQFF. Written as DNA, the CDR3 is TGTGCCACCAGTGATCCGGGACAAAAACCTGGCAATGAGCAGTTCTTC.

V gene TRBV6-6 combines with J gene TRBJ1-1; 9 nucleotides match TRBD1. This CDR3 is built from 14 residues. The germline V gene encodes CDR1 MNHNY and CDR2 SVGAGI (reference sequence). The V and J ends lost 5 bases and 5 bases, in that order; junction bases with no gene match: 6. The CDR3 protein is CASSAQGAGTEAFF. The CDR3, as DNA: TGTGCCAGCAGTGCACAGGGGGCTGGAACTGAAGCTTTCTTT.

The chain uses TRBV24-1 and TRBJ2-5; weak D call: TRBD2 (6 bases). The V gene lost 0 bases and the J gene lost 3 bases, with 22 bases spanning the gap. The CDR3 is 19 amino acids. Looked up from germline, CDR1 is KGHDR and CDR2 is SFDVKD. This CDR3 is CATSDLQGGGSPTKETQYF. The DNA for the CDR3 is TGTGCCACCAGTGATTTGCAGGGTGGGGGGTCCCCGACAAAAGAGACCCAGTACTTC.